The clone carrying this TCR beta chain was observed a few times. Trimming stripped 1 base from V and 2 bases from J, with 12 bases between. The germline V gene encodes CDR1 LGHDT and CDR2 YNNKEL (reference sequence). The CDR3 has 15 amino acids. This sample was included in a study of blood T cell repertoires in COVID-19. The data were produced by immunoSEQ multiplex PCR, yet TCRdb's version contains in-frame clones alone and is incomplete. The sample shows some 220,000 clones, around four fifths of them seen only once. The origin of this receptor is a woman of 80 years or more with active or convalescent COVID-19. V usage is TRBV3-1 (or the pseudogene TRBV3-2) and J usage is TRBJ2-7, with TRBD2 as a possible D gene (6 bases). The specimen was peripheral blood. CDR3 coding DNA: TGTGCCAGCAGCCAAGCGTGGGACTTAACCTACGAGCAGTACTTC. This codes for CASSQAWDLTYEQYF.